This T cell receptor (beta chain) derives from a study of T-cell memory formation after mild COVID-19. Findings of the study overall: Nothing showed for sure that second-wave clones peaking on day 37 were SARS-CoV-2 specific.

5'RACE, which relied on constant-segment primers, yielded TCR alpha and TCR beta cDNA libraries carrying sample barcodes and UMIs. TCRdb re-derived calls from the 5' RACE reads in MiXCR, one entry per CDR3 protein. The repertoire holds 450,000 or so distinct CDR3 sequences, with 15% to 20% as singletons. This clonotype was counted between two and nine times. Its target is unknown. Germline CDR1 and CDR2: SEHNR and FQNEAQ (reference sequence). V lost 4 bases, J lost 12 bases, and 12 bases lay in between. The CDR3 loop spans 12 amino acids. The sequence was obtained from an adult woman who had mild COVID-19 (a few samples of this study predate the infection). Cell type and time point are not known. The sample comprised PBMCs or a T cell subset sorted from them (not recorded which). V is TRBV7-9 and J is TRBJ1-4; possible D gene TRBD1, 5 bases. The DNA of the CDR3 is TGTGCCAGCAGCTCAAACGTGGGGGAACTGTTTTTT. Encoded protein: CASSSNVGELFF.